The 18 T cell receptor beta chains below come from one sample, sequenced in a study of blood T cell repertoires in COVID-19. The repertoire was sequenced with immunoSEQ multiplex PCR; TCRdb's copy has only in-frame clones and lacks some. This table has some 260,000 clones, around 88% appearing once. Sequenced material: PBMCs or T cells enriched from blood (not recorded which). These receptor sequences come from a middle-aged man who had recovered from COVID-19.

This clone is a singleton in its sample. This chain joins TRBV9 and TRBJ1-2, with a possible D match to TRBD1 (5 bases). The germline V gene encodes CDR1 SGDLS and CDR2 YYNGEE. This CDR3 is built from 13 residues. V was cut by 5 bases and J by 6 bases, with 14 bases left in between. In DNA form, the CDR3 reads TGTGCCAGCAGAGGGGATCGGTTTGATGGCTACACCTTC. The encoded protein is CASRGDRFDGYTF.

The rearrangement joins TRBV28 to TRBJ2-3; 9 bases are shared with TRBD2. Germline values: CDR1 MDHEN, CDR2 SYDVKM. This CDR3 has 18 residues. The J segment lost 0 bases and the V segment lost 8 bases, leaving 15 bases of the junction unmatched. The CDR3 reads CASPPHNGLASSTDTQYF. As DNA, the CDR3 is TGTGCCAGCCCTCCCCACAACGGACTAGCGTCAAGCACAGATACGCAGTATTTT.

The genes are TRBV19 and TRBJ2-5, with D hard to call. Germline V gene data show CDR1 as LNHDA and CDR2 as SQIVND (reference sequence). This CDR3 is 15 amino acids long. V was clipped by 3 bases and J by 4 bases, with 15 bases between them. CDR3 sequence: CASSMQASLRETQYF. Here the CDR3 DNA reads TGTGCCAGTAGTATGCAGGCCTCCCTTAGAGAGACCCAGTACTTC.

This chain links TRBV2 with TRBJ2-2; D not certain. V lost 3 bases and J lost 1, with 9 bases in between. Germline-derived CDR1 and CDR2 are SNHLY and FYNNEI. This CDR3 contains 15 residues. CDR3 amino acids: CASSELSRNTGELFF. The CDR3 DNA reads TGTGCCAGCAGTGAGCTGAGTAGGAACACCGGGGAGCTGTTTTTT.

This clone was observed once. The chain carries TRBV3-1 (or the pseudogene TRBV3-2) and TRBJ1-6; D gene ambiguous. Deletions cut 4 bases from V and 7 bases from J, with 17 bases between. The CDR3 is made up of 16 amino acids. From germline, CDR1 is LGHDT and CDR2 YNNKEL (reference sequence). The CDR3 region is CASSRGSRPSNSPLHF. CDR3 nucleotide sequence: TGTGCCAGCAGCCGAGGGTCCAGGCCGTCGAATTCACCCCTCCACTTT.

A note on this clone: Sequence at one end of the junction differs from germline and may be a read error. The chain employs TRBV7-7 and TRBJ1-5; 9 nucleotides agree with TRBD1. Germline CDR1 reads SSHAT; CDR2 reads FNYEAQ (reference sequence). The CDR3 consists of 15 residues. The CDR3 is CASSRDREIYQPQHF. The CDR3 region has the DNA TGTGCTAGCAGCCGGGACAGGGAGATTTATCAGCCCCAGCATTTT.

The chain recombines TRBV7-9 with TRBJ1-5, with no clear D. Trimming shortened V by 0 bases and J by 5 bases, and 5 bases separated the two germline ends. The CDR3 is made up of 13 amino acids. Germline V gene lookup returns CDR1 SEHNR and CDR2 FQNEAQ (reference sequence). CDR3 in DNA: TGTGCCAGCAGCTTAGCGCGGGATCAGCCCCAGCATTTT. This sequence encodes CASSLARDQPQHF.

This clone is termed medium-sized. This chain joins TRBV5-1 and TRBJ2-3; tentatively, D is TRBD2 (5 bases). The CDR3 sequence is 18 residues long. Germline V gives CDR1 SGHRS, CDR2 YFSETQ. V shed 4 bases and J shed 2 bases, with 23 bases lying between them. The CDR3 region is CASSREGSGRPSTDTQYF. The CDR3 nucleotides are TGCGCCAGCAGCCGAGAGGGATCCGGTCGTCCCTCCACAGATACGCAGTATTTT.

The chain has TRBV9 and TRBJ1-6; 7 nucleotides align to TRBD1. This CDR3 comprises 15 residues. V was pared by 3 bases and J by 10 bases, with 10 bases of the junction left unmatched. Per the germline V gene, CDR1 is SGDLS and CDR2 is YYNGEE. The CDR3 reads CASSAQGQISSPLHF. The CDR3 nucleotides read TGTGCCAGCAGCGCCCAGGGACAGATCAGCTCACCCCTCCACTTT.

The rearrangement uses TRBV6-5 and TRBJ2-7, with TRBD1 matching 7 bases. Germline trimming cut 0 bases from V and 2 bases from J; bases unmatched to any gene: 7. The CDR3 contains 16 residues. Germline V gives CDR1 MNHEY, CDR2 SVGAGI. The CDR3 DNA reads TGTGCCAGCAGTTACTCTACAAAAGGGACAGCCTACGAGCAGTACTTC. It is translated as CASSYSTKGTAYEQYF.

The chain carries TRBV2 and TRBJ2-1; the D gene is possibly TRBD1 (5 bases). The V gene's germline CDR1 is SNHLY and CDR2 FYNNEI. Trimming shortened V by 6 bases and J by 0 bases, and 12 bases separated the two germline ends. The CDR3 contains 15 residues. The CDR3, as DNA: TGTGCCAGCAGAGCGACAGAGAGCTCCTACAATGAGCAGTTCTTC. It specifies CASRATESSYNEQFF.

The genes are TRBV7-2 and TRBJ2-7; TRBD1 is a possible D gene (5 bases). Trimming stripped 3 bases from V and 2 bases from J, with 14 bases between. The CDR3 spans 15 residues. Germline V gene lookup returns CDR1 SGHTA and CDR2 FQGNSA. CDR3 coding DNA: TGTGCCAGCAGCTTCGGACACAGACGACCCTACGAGCAGTACTTC. It translates to CASSFGHRRPYEQYF.

The chain is built from TRBV7-6 and TRBJ1-5; maybe TRBD1 (6 bases). V gave up 8 bases and J gave up 7 bases, with 12 bases separating them. CDR3 size: 12 residues. Per the germline V gene, CDR1 is SGHVS and CDR2 is FNYEAQ. The CDR3 sequence: CASGQGNQPQHF. CDR3 nucleotide sequence: TGTGCCAGCGGTCAGGGGAACCAGCCCCAGCATTTT.

The chain recombines TRBV6-1 with TRBJ2-6; 9 nucleotides agree with TRBD1. The ends lost 2 bases at V and 1 base at J; junction bases unmatched: 6. From germline, CDR1 is MNHNS and CDR2 SASEGT. This CDR3 is built from 18 residues. The CDR3 spells CASSERWDRASGANVLTF. In DNA form, the CDR3 reads TGTGCCAGCAGTGAAAGGTGGGACAGGGCTTCTGGGGCCAACGTCCTGACTTTC.

This clone appeared a few times. This chain connects TRBV27 to TRBJ1-4, with 7 nucleotides matching TRBD1. The CDR3 runs 16 residues. V was clipped by 0 bases and J by 5 bases; unmatched bases: 6. Germline-derived CDR1 and CDR2 are MNHEY and SMNVEV (reference sequence). CDR3 DNA sequence: TGTGCCAGCAGTTTATCATGGGGACAGAGGAATGAAAAACTGTTTTTT. Encoded protein: CASSLSWGQRNEKLFF.

This sequence joins TRBV10-2 and TRBJ2-2, with D possibly TRBD2 on 6 matching bases. The V end was cut by 8 bases, the J end by 1 base, with 11 bases between. From germline, CDR1 is WSHSY and CDR2 SAAADI. The CDR3 loop spans 14 amino acids. CDR3 in amino acids: CASLGGLNTGELFF. DNA of the CDR3: TGCGCCAGCCTCGGGGGTCTGAACACCGGGGAGCTGTTTTTT.

This chain joins TRBV5-1 and TRBJ2-7, with 9 nucleotides matching TRBD1. J was trimmed by 2 bases and V by 3 bases; bases with no gene match: 3. The germline V gene encodes CDR1 SGHRS and CDR2 YFSETQ. This CDR3 is 14 amino acids long. The DNA for the CDR3 is TGCGCCAGCAGCTCGGACAGGGGAGCCTACGAGCAGTACTTC. Amino acids: CASSSDRGAYEQYF.

This clone was recorded once. This rearrangement joins TRBV4-1 to TRBJ1-5; D is perhaps TRBD1 (6 bases). Trimming removed 0 bases at V and 6 bases at J, with 12 bases between. Germline-derived CDR1 and CDR2 are MGHRA and YSYEKL. The CDR3 spans 15 residues. For the CDR3, the DNA is TGCGCCAGCAGCCAAGATAGCGGGGGCGGTCAGCCCCAGCATTTT. It codes for CASSQDSGGGQPQHF.